This is a list of T cell receptor beta chains from one sample in a study of cytomegalovirus exposure and HLA in healthy donors. The protocol was immunoSEQ multiplex PCR, while the TCRdb copy is restricted to in-frame clones and leaves out a portion. The table has around 110,000 clones, about three quarters seen once; the top ten hold approximately 0.8%. Source material: PBMCs. The receptor set was obtained from a boy younger than 18 in good health and CMV-seronegative. The CDR3 runs from the conserved cysteine through the conserved F or W. A D gene is named only where the DNA matches it firmly. Not all rows give a size; the values are once, few, many and, for expanded clones, a class.

abundance | d_gene | j_gene | v_gene | CDR3nt | CDR3aa
few | TRBD1 | TRBJ2-7 | TRBV9 | TGTGCCAGCAGCCCCTGGACAGGGGAAGGCTACGAGCAGTACTTC | CASSPWTGEGYEQYF
NA | NA | TRBJ2-3 | TRBV15 | TGTGCCACCAGCGGACAGAACACAGATACGCAGTATTTT | CATSGQNTDTQYF
NA | NA | TRBJ1-5 | TRBV5-4 | TGTGCCAGCAGCTTACAGGGAGACAATCAGCCCCAGCATTTT | CASSLQGDNQPQHF
NA | NA | TRBJ2-7 | TRBV7-9 | TGTGCCAGCAGCTCGCAGGGCATGTTGTCCAACGAGCAGTACTTC | CASSSQGMLSNEQYF
NA | TRBD1 | TRBJ1-2 | TRBV30 | TGTGCCTGGGATAGCCAGGGACAGGGAGACTATGGCTACACCTTC | CAWDSQGQGDYGYTF
NA | TRBD2 | TRBJ2-5 | TRBV10-1 | TGCGCCAGCAGCAACGACCGGGGGACTAGTGTTCGAGAGACCCAGTACTTC | CASSNDRGTSVRETQYF
NA | NA | TRBJ1-1 | TRBV28 | TGTGCCAGCAGTTTGGGTGGGGGGGCTGGGACTGAAGCTTTCTTT | CASSLGGGAGTEAFF
NA | NA | TRBJ1-2 | TRBV28 | TGTGCCAGCAGTAAGGGGTCAAACTACGGCTACACCTTC | CASSKGSNYGYTF
NA | NA | TRBJ2-1 | TRBV11-2 | TGTGCCAGCAGCTTAGGGTGGCTGGGGCAGGGCCTTTACAATGAGCAGTTCTTC | CASSLGWLGQGLYNEQFF
NA | NA | TRBJ1-1 | TRBV12-5 | TGTGCTAGTGGTTTTGGGGGGGACACTGAAGCTTTCTTT | CASGFGGDTEAFF
NA | TRBD2 | TRBJ2-7 | TRBV30 | TGTGCCTGGAGGAAACCTAGCGGGTCCTACGAGCAGTACTTC | CAWRKPSGSYEQYF
NA | TRBD1 | TRBJ1-2 | TRBV4-1 | TGCGCCAGCAGCCAGCCCGGGACAGACAACTATGGCTACACCTTC | CASSQPGTDNYGYTF
NA | NA | TRBJ2-2 | TRBV5-4 | TGTGCCAGCAGCTTGGGTAGTAAGAACACCGGGGAGCTGTTTTTT | CASSLGSKNTGELFF
NA | TRBD1 | TRBJ2-1 | TRBV5-4 | TGTGCCAGCAGTCATCCACAGGGGCCGTCTTACAATGAGCAGTTCTTC | CASSHPQGPSYNEQFF
NA | NA | TRBJ1-2 | TRBV9 | TGTGCCAGCAGCCCCTCGGGGGGCGGCTACACCTTC | CASSPSGGGYTF
NA | NA | TRBJ2-5 | TRBV7-2 | TGTGCCAGCAGCTTAATTCAAGACTCAGCGTACTTC | CASSLIQDSAYF
NA | TRBD2 | TRBJ2-7 | TRBV7-9 | TGTGCCAGCAGCCGTGGCGGGGGTGACTCGGACTTC | CASSRGGGDSDF
NA | NA | TRBJ2-3 | TRBV5-1 | TGCGCCAGCAGCCCGGCCCGGGGGATCAGCACAGATACGCAGTATTTT | CASSPARGISTDTQYF